What follows are 32 T cell receptor beta chains derived from one specimen sequenced in a study of blood T cell repertoires in COVID-19. TCRdb's table, derived via immunoSEQ multiplex PCR, lists solely in-frame clones and lacks some. Here the sample spans 95,000 to 100,000 clones, 85% to 95% being singletons. Sequenced input: peripheral blood. These receptors came from a man aged 45-65 years with active COVID-19.

The chain uses TRBV7-8 and TRBJ2-3, with 10 positions matching TRBD2. Germline values: CDR1 SGHVS, CDR2 FQNEAQ. V lost 3 bases, J lost 2 bases, and 5 bases stayed unmatched. CDR3 length: 16 residues. In nucleotides, the CDR3 is TGTGCCAGCAGCTTGATGGGACTAGCGTTCACAGATACGCAGTATTTT. Translating it yields CASSLMGLAFTDTQYF.

The chain links TRBV3-1 (or the pseudogene TRBV3-2) to TRBJ2-1; D is unresolved. V lost 4 bases and J 10 bases, leaving 17 bases between the germline ends. From germline, CDR1 is LGHDT and CDR2 YNNKEL (reference sequence). The CDR3 contains 14 residues. CDR3 sequence reads: CASSRDSGRYEQFF. The DNA for the CDR3 is TGTGCCAGCAGCCGAGACTCTGGGCGATACGAGCAGTTCTTC.

The sample holds a few counts of this clone. The V gene is TRBV5-6, the J gene TRBJ1-5, with 7 bases fitting TRBD1. CDR1 is SGHDT, CDR2 YYEEEE, per germline. The CDR3 spans 15 residues. V gave up 3 bases and J gave up 5 bases; unmatched junction bases: 8. The CDR3 DNA reads TGTGCCAGCAGCTACGACAGGGACCGGTATCAGCCCCAGCATTTT. Its protein is CASSYDRDRYQPQHF.

The chain links TRBV7-8 to TRBJ2-4; 9 bases are shared with TRBD2. This CDR3 comprises 18 residues. CDR1 SGHVS and CDR2 FQNEAQ come from the germline V gene. The trim removed 1 base at V and 7 bases at J, leaving 14 bases unmatched. Here the CDR3 reads CASSLETRGSSGKNIQYF. The CDR3 DNA reads as TGTGCCAGCAGCTTAGAAACGAGAGGGTCTAGCGGGAAGAACATTCAGTACTTC.

This clone was seen a few times. The chain combines TRBV6-5 with TRBJ2-7, with D possibly TRBD2 on 5 matching bases. The V end was cut by 0 bases, the J end by 6 bases, with 12 bases between. The CDR3 runs to 14 residues. Germline V gene sequence: CDR1 MNHEY, CDR2 SVGAGI. The CDR3 DNA follows: TGTGCCAGCAGTTACTCGACCTTAGCGCGCGAGCAGTACTTC. Amino acid sequence: CASSYSTLAREQYF.

The V and J genes are TRBV5-1 and TRBJ2-7; 8 bases line up with TRBD2. The V and J ends lost 0 bases and 2 bases, in that order; junction bases with no gene match: 7. Germline loops: CDR1 SGHRS, CDR2 YFSETQ. CDR3 length: 16 amino acids. The CDR3 sequence is CASSLATRGRPYEQYF. The CDR3 DNA reads TGCGCCAGCAGCTTGGCCACCCGCGGGAGGCCCTACGAGCAGTACTTC.

Regarding this clone: Because the CDR3's place on the DNA is in doubt, the DNA is left out and the CDR3 is given as listed by TCRdb. The J gene is TRBJ2-7, the V gene TRBV30; TRBD1 is the table's D call and was not checked against the DNA. The CDR3 totals 12 residues, both ends included. Germline V lookup: CDR1 GTSNPN, CDR2 SVGIG (reference sequence). CDR3 in amino acids: CAWGQGALEAYF.

V is TRBV2 and J is TRBJ2-7; 8 bases agree with TRBD1. The V segment lost 5 bases and the J segment 5 bases; nucleotides outside the gene matches: 8. Germline CDR1 and CDR2: SNHLY and FYNNEI. The CDR3 sequence is 14 residues long. The CDR3 spells CASSKRQGRDEQYF. As DNA, the CDR3 is TGTGCCAGCAGTAAGCGACAGGGGAGAGACGAGCAGTACTTC. Full variable domain (outside the CDR3, taken from reference TRBV2 and TRBJ2-7): EPEVTQTPSHQVTQMGQEVILRCVPISNHLYFYWYRQILGQKVEFLVSFYNNEISEKSEIFDDQFSVERPDGSNFTLKIRSTKLEDSAMYFCASSKRQGRDEQYFGPGTRLTVT.

V usage is TRBV3-1 (or the pseudogene TRBV3-2) and J usage is TRBJ2-3; a weak D match, TRBD2 (5 bases). The CDR3 spans 14 residues. CDR1 is LGHDT, CDR2 YNNKEL, per germline (reference sequence). Trimming took 1 base from V and 5 from J, leaving 10 bases between them. In DNA, the CDR3 is TGTGCCAGCAGCCAAGGAGGGTCCCAAGATACGCAGTATTTT. Protein sequence: CASSQGGSQDTQYF.

J is TRBJ2-1 and V is TRBV2; D not resolved. Trimming stripped 4 bases from V and 5 bases from J, with 6 bases between. The CDR3 is 12 amino acids. Germline CDR1 SNHLY, CDR2 FYNNEI. This CDR3 is CASSVQNNEQFF. The CDR3, as DNA: TGTGCCAGCAGTGTACAGAACAATGAGCAGTTCTTC.

This chain joins TRBV5-6 and TRBJ1-4; TRBD1 matches at 8 bases. Germline-derived CDR1 and CDR2 are SGHDT and YYEEEE. The ends lost 3 bases at V and 8 bases at J; junction bases unmatched: 9. This CDR3 is built from 15 residues. CDR3 bases: TGTGCCAGCAGCTCTGGAGTCAGGGGGCTAGAAAAACTGTTTTTT. It translates to CASSSGVRGLEKLFF.

This clone was observed once. This sequence joins TRBV10-2 and TRBJ1-2, with no clear D. CDR1 WSHSY and CDR2 SAAADI come from the germline V gene. CDR3 length equals 13 residues. With 3 bases removed from V and 3 bases from J, the gap between germline ends came to 8 bases. The CDR3 region has the DNA TGCGCCAGCAGTGAACCCTCGGACTATGGCTACACCTTC. It encodes CASSEPSDYGYTF.

The chain is built from TRBV28 and TRBJ1-6; D is unclear. V gave up 11 bases and J gave up 0 bases, with 11 bases separating them. CDR1 is MDHEN and CDR2 is SYDVKM in the germline V gene. The CDR3 extends over 14 amino acids. As DNA, the CDR3 is TGTGCCGGAGGGCCGCTCTCCTATAATTCACCCCTCCACTTT. Translating gives CAGGPLSYNSPLHF.

The chain is built from TRBV9 and TRBJ2-1; TRBD2 agrees at 9 bases. The CDR3 runs 15 residues. Germline CDR1 reads SGDLS; CDR2 reads YYNGEE. Germline trimming cut 4 bases from V and 7 bases from J; bases unmatched to any gene: 9. Here the CDR3 DNA reads TGTGCCAGCAGCCCCCGACCGCGGGAGGGAAATGAGCAGTTCTTC. Translating it yields CASSPRPREGNEQFF.

This clone was observed once. The V gene is TRBV25-1, the J gene TRBJ2-5; weak D call: TRBD2 (7 bases). The CDR3 runs to 14 residues. Per germline, CDR1 MGHDK and CDR2 SYGVNS. Between the trimmed V and J ends, which lost 6 bases and 4 bases, there was a span of 15 bases. The CDR3 reads CASSQGGGGETQYF. The CDR3, as DNA: TGTGCCAGCAGCCAAGGGGGGGGCGGAGAGACCCAGTACTTC.

The chain carries TRBV6-2 or TRBV6-3 and TRBJ1-5; D remains unclear. The CDR3 runs 15 residues. Germline CDR1 reads MNHEY; CDR2 reads SVGEGT. The ends were cut back, 4 bases at V and 0 bases at J, with 10 bases in the middle. CDR3 coding DNA: TGTGCCAGCAGTTTTTGGCGGGATAGCAATCAGCCCCAGCATTTT. Translation gives CASSFWRDSNQPQHF.

The chain uses TRBV6-1 and TRBJ1-6; D possibly corresponds to TRBD1 (5 bases). V lost 6 bases and J lost 7, with 19 bases in between. The CDR3 is 16 amino acids. CDR1 is MNHNS and CDR2 is SASEGT in the germline V gene. CDR3 DNA sequence: TGTGCCAGCAGCGAAAGGGGCACGGTTAACAATTCACCCCTCCACTTT. Protein sequence: CASSERGTVNNSPLHF.

The chain recombines TRBV28 with TRBJ2-7; 7 nucleotides align to TRBD2. The germline V gene has CDR1 MDHEN and CDR2 SYDVKM. V was pared by 4 bases and J by 2 bases, with 11 bases of the junction left unmatched. This CDR3 has 16 residues. The CDR3 protein is CASSYLGGQLPYEQYF. CDR3 in DNA: TGTGCCAGCAGTTATCTGGGAGGGCAACTACCCTACGAGCAGTACTTC.

The J gene is TRBJ1-1, the V gene TRBV7-8; D is unclear. Germline CDR1 and CDR2: SGHVS and FQNEAQ. V lost 4 bases and J lost 2, with 14 bases in between. The length of the CDR3 is 15 residues. The DNA of the CDR3 is TGTGCCAGCAGCTCTTGGACGGGGATTAACACTGAAGCTTTCTTT. It encodes CASSSWTGINTEAFF.

The rearrangement joins TRBV30 to TRBJ1-3; 9 bases are a match to TRBD1. From germline, CDR1 is GTSNPN and CDR2 SVGIG (reference sequence). V trimming: 0 bases; J trimming: 8 bases; junction bases outside the gene matches: 5. The length of the CDR3 is 14 residues. The CDR3 region has the DNA TGTGCCTGGAGTGTGGACAGGGGATGGGACACCATATATTTT. It codes for CAWSVDRGWDTIYF.

The chain couples TRBV7-2 to TRBJ2-6; D uncertain. The CDR3 consists of 14 residues. Germline loops: CDR1 SGHTA, CDR2 FQGNSA. Trimming left V 7 bases short and J 2 bases short, with 9 bases between. The CDR3 DNA sequence: TGTGCCAGCAACCAACAACCTGGGGCCAACGTCCTGACTTTC. Its translation: CASNQQPGANVLTF.

The genes are TRBV2 and TRBJ2-1; possible D gene TRBD2, 5 bases. This CDR3 spans 12 amino acids. Germline loops: CDR1 SNHLY, CDR2 FYNNEI. V was clipped by 7 bases and J by 5 bases, with 9 bases between them. CDR3 nucleotide sequence: TGTGCCAGCAAAGGACTCAACAATGAGCAGTTCTTC. It specifies CASKGLNNEQFF.

The chain links TRBV7-2 to TRBJ2-7, with TRBD2 matching over 9 bases. This CDR3 region has 14 residues. The germline CDR1 and CDR2 sequences are SGHTA and FQGNSA. After removal of 3 bases from V and 6 bases from J, the junction contained 6 bases not matched to a gene. CDR3 nucleotides: TGTGCCAGCAGCTTTGGCGGGAGGGCCTCCGAGCAGTACTTC. Translated, it gives CASSFGGRASEQYF.

This rearrangement joins TRBV28 to TRBJ1-2; D perhaps matches TRBD1 (6 bases). The CDR3 totals 14 residues. The V end was cut by 3 bases, the J end by 7 bases, with 15 bases between. Germline CDR1 and CDR2: MDHEN and SYDVKM. Written as DNA, the CDR3 is TGTGCCAGCAGTTTGTTGGACAGCAGGGGTGGCTACACCTTC. It translates to CASSLLDSRGGYTF.

The chain has TRBV9 and TRBJ2-1; 9 bases are shared with TRBD2. The CDR3 loop spans 15 amino acids. With V trimmed by 0 bases and J by 8 bases, 6 bases remained unmatched. CDR1 is SGDLS, CDR2 YYNGEE, per germline. CDR3 in amino acids: CASSVGVAGGDEQFF. CDR3 in DNA: TGTGCCAGCAGCGTAGGCGTGGCGGGAGGGGATGAGCAGTTCTTC.

The chain is built from TRBV28 and TRBJ1-4; TRBD1 aligns across 8 bases. V dropped 6 bases and J dropped 8; count of bases not matched to a gene: 14. The CDR3 sequence is 16 residues long. Germline CDR1 MDHEN, CDR2 SYDVKM. CDR3 sequence reads: CASSSERQGSGEKLFF. CDR3 DNA sequence: TGTGCCAGCAGCTCCGAAAGACAGGGGTCGGGAGAAAAACTGTTTTTT.

This clone was recorded a few times. The chain recombines TRBV4-1 with TRBJ2-7, with unresolved D. CDR3 length equals 13 residues. V shed 1 base and J shed 3 bases, with 7 bases lying between them. Germline CDR1 reads MGHRA; CDR2 reads YSYEKL. The CDR3: CASSQALDYEQYF. Here the CDR3 DNA reads TGCGCCAGCAGCCAAGCTCTAGACTACGAGCAGTACTTC.

The chain is built from TRBV27 and TRBJ2-3, with 11 bases aligning to TRBD1. V shed 7 bases and J 6 bases; nucleotides not matched to a gene: 9. The CDR3 runs to 15 residues. From germline, CDR1 is MNHEY and CDR2 SMNVEV (reference sequence). This chain's CDR3 is CASTSLDRGQDTQYF. The DNA of the CDR3 is TGTGCCAGCACCTCCCTGGACAGGGGGCAGGATACGCAGTATTTT.

V is TRBV18 and J is TRBJ1-1; no clear D gene. V shed 3 bases and J shed 1 base, with 9 bases lying between them. Germline V gene data show CDR1 as KGHSH and CDR2 as LQKENI. This CDR3 is 14 amino acids long. CDR3 sequence reads: CASSPPAGNTEAFF. The CDR3 region has the DNA TGTGCCAGCTCACCCCCCGCCGGGAACACTGAAGCTTTCTTT.

J is TRBJ1-6 and V is TRBV3-1 (or the pseudogene TRBV3-2); D perhaps matches TRBD1 (5 bases). The CDR3 has 14 residues. CDR1 LGHDT and CDR2 YNNKEL come from the germline V gene (reference sequence). V lost 4 bases and J lost 9, with 13 bases in between. The DNA of the CDR3 is TGTGCCAGCAGCCTTGCGGGGGAGCGTTCACCCCTCCACTTT. Its protein product is CASSLAGERSPLHF.

The gene calls are TRBV19 and TRBJ2-3, with a tentative D call TRBD1 (6 bases). The CDR3 covers 14 residues. CDR1 LNHDA and CDR2 SQIVND come from the germline V gene (reference sequence). V was pared by 6 bases and J by 6 bases, with 16 bases between. The CDR3 DNA is TGTGCCAGTAGACAAACTGGGACAACCGATACGCAGTATTTT. Translated, it gives CASRQTGTTDTQYF.

The chain carries TRBV19 and TRBJ1-1; 7 nucleotides line up with TRBD1. Germline CDR1 and CDR2: LNHDA and SQIVND (reference sequence). The ends lost 5 bases at V and 5 bases at J; junction bases unmatched: 11. The CDR3 runs 15 residues. The CDR3, as DNA: TGTGCCAGTAGTCCACCACAGGGGAGAGGGACTGAAGCTTTCTTT. It yields the protein CASSPPQGRGTEAFF. Variable domain in full (rest from reference TRBV19 and TRBJ1-1): DGGITQSPKYLFRKEGQNVTLSCEQNLNHDAMYWYRQDPGQGLRLIYYSQIVNDFQKGDIAEGYSVSREKKESFPLTVTSAQKNPTAFYLCASSPPQGRGTEAFFGQGTRLTVV.